The 29 T cell receptor beta chains presented below share a single source sample, sequenced in a study of CD8 T cells in ankylosing spondylitis. Regarding the study as a whole: It appeared that ankylosing spondylitis blood was characterized by a TCR beta motif of about 8 highly homologous variants.

TCRdb reprocessed the 5' RACE reads via MiXCR and lists one record per CDR3 protein. The sample contains hundreds of thousands of distinct CDR3 sequences, 10% to 15% of which appear only once. These receptors have no identified antigens. Sequencing input: blood, either unsorted or a sorted T cell fraction (not recorded which). These TCRs come from a male donor with ankylosing spondylitis.

This clonotype showed up many times. The chain recombines TRBV29-1 with TRBJ2-7; D is undetermined. Germline assignment: CDR1 SQVTM and CDR2 ANQGSEA. V was trimmed by 5 bases and J by 2 bases, leaving 13 bases between them. The CDR3 covers 13 residues. The CDR3, as DNA: TGCAGCGTTTCCCCCGACTCGGCCTACGAGCAGTACTTC. This codes for CSVSPDSAYEQYF.

This clonotype was found many times. In DNA, the CDR3 is TGCGCCAGCAGCTCAACTAGCGGGCGGTCCTCCCTCAGCACAGATACGCAGTATTTT. Its translation is CASSSTSGRSSLSTDTQYF. J is TRBJ2-3 and V is TRBV5-1, with 9 bases matching TRBD2. The germline V gene has CDR1 SGHRS and CDR2 YFSETQ. The junction had 14 bases not matched to a gene; V was cut back by 3 bases and J by 0 bases. The CDR3 covers 19 residues.

In this sample, this clonotype turned up a few times. This sequence joins TRBV5-1 and TRBJ2-2, with a tentative D call TRBD1 (5 bases). V lost 0 bases, J lost 1 base, and 10 bases lay in between. CDR1 and CDR2 (germline): SGHRS, YFSETQ. The CDR3 spans 16 residues. The CDR3 bases are TGCGCCAGCAGCTTGGCAGTGACAGAGAACACCGGGGAGCTGTTTTTT. As protein: CASSLAVTENTGELFF. Variable domain in full (rest from reference TRBV5-1 and TRBJ2-2): KAGVTQTPRYLIKTRGQQVTLSCSPISGHRSVSWYQQTPGQGLQFLFEYFSETQRNKGNFPGRFSGRQFSNSRSEMNVSTLELGDSALYLCASSLAVTENTGELFFGEGSRLTVL.

This clonotype was recorded many times. The rearrangement joins TRBV10-3 to TRBJ2-1, with 12 positions matching TRBD2. The CDR3 totals 14 residues. Trimming removed 6 bases from V and 8 bases from J; junction bases left unmatched: 5. Germline CDR1 and CDR2: ENHRY and SYGVKD. CDR3: CAISRTSGEDEQFF. CDR3 nucleotides: TGTGCCATCAGCAGGACTAGCGGGGAGGATGAGCAGTTCTTC.

This clonotype turned up a few times. The chain recombines TRBV6-5 with TRBJ2-7; 9 positions agree with TRBD1. CDR3 length: 13 amino acids. CDR1 and CDR2 (germline): MNHEY, SVGAGI. V was clipped by 2 bases and J by 8 bases; unmatched bases: 4. The CDR3: CASSYMGQGKQYF. CDR3 in DNA: TGTGCCAGCAGTTACATGGGACAGGGAAAGCAGTACTTC.

V is TRBV7-2 and J is TRBJ1-2; TRBD1 matches at 10 bases. The CDR3 is made up of 13 amino acids. Trimming cost V 4 bases and J 7 bases; bases outside gene matches: 3. The germline CDR1 and CDR2 sequences are SGHTA and FQGNSA. The CDR3 sequence: CASSSDRGAGYTF. The DNA for the CDR3 is TGTGCCAGCAGCTCGGACAGGGGGGCTGGCTACACCTTC.

The CDR3 here is CSARDLYRDYGYTF. The CDR3 DNA reads as TGCAGTGCTAGAGATCTTTACAGGGACTATGGCTACACCTTC. J is TRBJ1-2 and V is TRBV20-1; tentative D call: TRBD1 (6 bases). CDR3 length: 14 residues. The V gene lost 0 bases and the J gene lost 3 bases, with 11 bases spanning the gap. In germline, CDR1 is DFQATT, CDR2 SNEGSKA (reference sequence).

The sample holds a few counts of this clonotype. V usage is TRBV12-3 or TRBV12-4 and J usage is TRBJ1-1; D not certain. This CDR3 contains 13 residues. V gave up 2 bases and J gave up 6 bases, with 10 bases separating them. The CDR3, as DNA: TGTGCCAGCAGTTTAAGGAGGGTCCCTGAAGCTTTCTTT. It yields the protein CASSLRRVPEAFF.

This clonotype has a handful of counts. The rearrangement joins TRBV10-3 to TRBJ1-6; D may be TRBD1 (6 bases). Deletions cut 5 bases from V and 5 bases from J, with 16 bases between. Germline V lookup: CDR1 ENHRY, CDR2 SYGVKD. The CDR3 covers 16 residues. The CDR3 here is CAISNLWGRNNSPLHF. CDR3 in DNA: TGTGCCATCAGTAACCTTTGGGGGCGTAATAATTCACCCCTCCACTTT.

This clonotype was observed a handful of times. This chain joins TRBV28 and TRBJ2-2; unclear D gene. The germline V gene encodes CDR1 MDHEN and CDR2 SYDVKM. Trimming took 5 bases from V and 4 from J, leaving 11 bases between them. CDR3 length: 14 residues. This CDR3 reads CASSPSTVTGELFF. CDR3 nucleotides: TGTGCCAGCAGTCCGTCCACCGTCACCGGGGAGCTGTTTTTT.

The table lists this clonotype with a count of one. The gene calls are TRBV3-1 and TRBJ1-1; a possible D gene is TRBD1 (5 bases). V was shortened by 3 bases and J by 14 bases, with 19 bases between the two germline ends. The germline V gene has CDR1 LGHDT and CDR2 YNNKEL (reference sequence). The CDR3 is 13 amino acids. CDR3 nucleotide sequence: TGTGCCAGCAGCCAGTCAGAGATCCCGGGGGTGTTCTTT. This encodes CASSQSEIPGVFF.

The gene calls are TRBV6-1 and TRBJ1-2; D is possibly TRBD1 (6 bases). Germline V gives CDR1 MNHNS, CDR2 SASEGT. Trimming stripped 7 bases from V and 5 bases from J, with 20 bases between. This CDR3 region has 15 residues. CDR3 loop: CASTEGGRYLYGYTF. Written as DNA, the CDR3 is TGTGCCAGCACCGAGGGGGGGAGATACCTTTATGGCTACACCTTC.

This clonotype was picked up a small number of times. The chain recombines TRBV9 with TRBJ1-2; D is perhaps TRBD1 (5 bases). The CDR3 runs 14 residues. CDR1 SGDLS and CDR2 YYNGEE come from the germline V gene. Trimming shortened V by 6 bases and J by 4 bases, and 16 bases separated the two germline ends. CDR3 protein: CASTPGQLLYGYTF. In DNA form, the CDR3 reads TGTGCCAGCACGCCGGGGCAGCTCCTCTATGGCTACACCTTC.

About this clonotype: One end of the junction is discordant with germline, which a read error may explain. The chain links TRBV12-3 or TRBV12-4 to TRBJ1-2; TRBD1 is a possible D gene (6 bases). This CDR3 comprises 15 residues. This CDR3 is CASSLLGLGSERQAF. As DNA, the CDR3 is TGTGCCAGCAGCCTACTGGGCTTGGGCAGCGAAAGACAGGCCTTC.

This clonotype has only a few counts. CDR3 sequence reads: CASSDRAEQYF. The CDR3 DNA sequence: TGTGCCAGCAGTGACAGGGCCGAGCAGTACTTC. This chain uses TRBV6-1 with TRBJ2-7; possibly TRBD1 for D (5 bases). The length of the CDR3 is 11 residues. Germline V lookup: CDR1 MNHNS, CDR2 SASEGT. The V gene lost 3 bases and the J gene lost 6 bases, with 6 bases spanning the gap.

A few counts support this clonotype. The chain links TRBV18 to TRBJ1-4, with D maybe TRBD1 (6 bases). V dropped 3 bases and J dropped 2 bases, with 13 bases sitting between them. This CDR3 region has 16 residues. Germline lookup yields CDR1 KGHSH and CDR2 LQKENI. CDR3 loop: CASSPIYRATNEKLFF. The CDR3 DNA reads as TGTGCCAGCTCACCGATCTACAGGGCTACTAATGAAAAACTGTTTTTT.

This chain connects TRBV11-2 to TRBJ2-1, with 13 positions matching TRBD2. Germline trimming cut 0 bases from V and 4 bases from J; bases unmatched to any gene: 3. This CDR3 spans 17 amino acids. Looked up from germline, CDR1 is SGHAT and CDR2 is FQNNGV. In DNA, the CDR3 is TGTGCCAGCAGCTTAGATGGGGGACTAGCGGGATACAATGAGCAGTTCTTC. Translating gives CASSLDGGLAGYNEQFF.

This clonotype was recorded a few times. The V call is TRBV6-5, the J call TRBJ1-3; 8 nucleotides align to TRBD1. Trimming took 10 bases from V and 3 from J; bases not matched to a gene: 2. Germline CDR1 and CDR2: MNHEY and SVGAGI. The CDR3 runs 12 residues. CDR3 protein: CAKDRDGNTIYF. The CDR3 DNA reads as TGTGCCAAGGACAGGGATGGAAACACCATATATTTT.

J is TRBJ2-7 and V is TRBV7-2; TRBD1 matches 9 bases. Germline values: CDR1 SGHTA, CDR2 FQGNSA. The CDR3 sequence is 15 residues long. V was pared by 1 base and J by 4 bases, with 5 bases of the junction left unmatched. The CDR3 spells CASSLDRQGEYEQYF. In DNA, the CDR3 is TGTGCCAGCAGCTTAGACCGACAGGGGGAGTACGAGCAGTACTTC.

In this sample, this clonotype turned up many times. J is TRBJ1-4 and V is TRBV5-1, with 7 bases identical to TRBD1. CDR1 and CDR2 (germline): SGHRS, YFSETQ. The length of the CDR3 is 14 residues. Trimming took 2 bases from V and 6 from J; bases not matched to a gene: 4. The CDR3 region has the DNA TGCGCCAGCAGCTTACAGGGGCCTCATGAAAAACTGTTTTTT. Protein: CASSLQGPHEKLFF.

This clonotype was seen more than once but under ten times. The rearrangement links TRBV6-1 to TRBJ1-2; 7 bases agree with TRBD1. Germline-derived CDR1 and CDR2 are MNHNS and SASEGT. Unmatched junction bases numbered 11, after V lost 6 bases and J lost 4 bases. This CDR3 spans 15 amino acids. Written as DNA, the CDR3 is TGTGCCAGCAGCCACAGGGGCAGGGGGGGCTATGGCTACACCTTC. Protein sequence: CASSHRGRGGYGYTF.

This clonotype was counted many times. The chain joins TRBV4-1 to TRBJ2-1; D unclear. V lost 5 bases and J lost 5, with 13 bases in between. The CDR3 has 14 amino acids. Looked up from germline, CDR1 is MGHRA and CDR2 is YSYEKL. CDR3 DNA: TGCGCCAGCAGCATCAGGACCCAGAACAATGAGCAGTTCTTC. Protein sequence: CASSIRTQNNEQFF.

This clonotype was found a few times. A junction end diverges from the germline sequence, so it may reflect a read error. This chain links TRBV7-7 with TRBJ2-1, with a possible D match to TRBD2 (6 bases). This CDR3 has 13 amino acids. Germline V gene data show CDR1 as SSHAT and CDR2 as FNYEAQ (reference sequence). For the CDR3, the DNA is TGTGCTAGCAGCTCGACTAGGAGCAATGAGCAGTTCTTC. It encodes CASSSTRSNEQFF.

The rearrangement links TRBV4-3 to TRBJ1-3; D uncertain. The CDR3 has 14 residues. The V end lost 2 bases, the J end lost 4 bases, and 9 bases lay between the germline ends. The germline CDR1 and CDR2 sequences are LGHNA and YSLEER. In nucleotides, the CDR3 is TGCGCCAGCAGCCAATCGGGATTCGGAAACACCATATATTTT. Amino acids: CASSQSGFGNTIYF.

The chain combines TRBV2 with TRBJ2-1; 10 nucleotides line up with TRBD2. The CDR3 loop spans 19 amino acids. The J segment lost 0 bases and the V segment lost 2 bases, leaving 10 bases of the junction unmatched. Germline CDR1 SNHLY, CDR2 FYNNEI. CDR3 bases: TGTGCCAGCAGTGAATTCAGCGGGAGGGCCCTCGGCTCCTACAATGAGCAGTTCTTC. It specifies CASSEFSGRALGSYNEQFF.

V usage is TRBV7-2 and J usage is TRBJ2-2; 7 positions match TRBD1. With 6 bases clipped from V and 6 bases from J, the junction kept 16 bases outside the gene matches. The CDR3 sequence is 17 residues long. Germline values: CDR1 SGHTA, CDR2 FQGNSA. The chain's CDR3 is CASSPYRGGNFAGELFF. The DNA of the CDR3 is TGTGCCAGCAGTCCATACCGAGGGGGCAATTTTGCCGGGGAGCTGTTTTTT.

This rearrangement joins TRBV5-1 to TRBJ1-1; 11 bases match TRBD1. Looked up from germline, CDR1 is SGHRS and CDR2 is YFSETQ. The CDR3 has 17 amino acids. J gave up 3 bases and V 4 bases, and 11 bases lay outside the gene matches. In nucleotides, the CDR3 is TGCGCCAGCAGCCGCACCGGGACAGGGGGAAAAGACACTGAAGCTTTCTTT. This codes for CASSRTGTGGKDTEAFF.

This clonotype was detected only a few times. The rearrangement joins TRBV27 to TRBJ2-7, with 8 bases aligning to TRBD2. CDR1 and CDR2 (germline): MNHEY, SMNVEV (reference sequence). The CDR3 loop spans 15 amino acids. The J segment lost 3 bases and the V segment lost 9 bases, leaving 13 bases of the junction unmatched. The CDR3 DNA follows: TGTGCCAGTCTCCCCGGGGGCGGGAGGAACTACGAGCAGTACTTC. It specifies CASLPGGGRNYEQYF.

J is TRBJ2-1 and V is TRBV9; D is possibly TRBD2 (5 bases). This CDR3 contains 14 residues. Germline assignment: CDR1 SGDLS and CDR2 YYNGEE. The ends were cut back, 6 bases at V and 1 base at J, with 11 bases in the middle. The CDR3 bases are TGTGCCAGCAACGTGGACTCTTCCTACAATGAGCAGTTCTTC. Protein sequence: CASNVDSSYNEQFF.